These 11 T cell receptor beta chains were sequenced from one sample in a study of blood T cell repertoires in COVID-19. Using immunoSEQ multiplex PCR, the repertoire was profiled, and TCRdb retains in-frame clones only, with some absent. The sample lists tens of thousands of clones, more than 80% occurring once. What was sequenced was peripheral blood. The receptors were sampled from a man between 60 and 70 years old with COVID-19, enrolled during active disease.

The genes are TRBV15 and TRBJ2-5; perhaps TRBD1 as D (5 bases). Germline V CDR1 and CDR2: LNHNV, YYDKDF (reference sequence). This CDR3 has 15 amino acids. Between the trimmed V and J ends, which lost 9 bases and 2 bases, there was a span of 19 bases. This CDR3 reads CATTTGDSRQETQYF. In nucleotides, the CDR3 is TGTGCCACAACCACCGGTGACAGCCGTCAAGAGACCCAGTACTTC.

V is TRBV15 and J is TRBJ1-2; 12 nucleotides align to TRBD1. This CDR3 region has 16 residues. Looked up from germline, CDR1 is LNHNV and CDR2 is YYDKDF (reference sequence). Trimming cost V 0 bases and J 7 bases; bases outside gene matches: 6. The DNA of the CDR3 is TGTGCCACCAGCAGAGATTTCGGGACAGGGGGCCTTGGCTACACCTTC. Translated: CATSRDFGTGGLGYTF.

This rearrangement joins TRBV3-1 (or the pseudogene TRBV3-2) to TRBJ1-3; D might be TRBD1 (6 bases). CDR3 length: 14 amino acids. In germline, CDR1 is LGHDT, CDR2 YNNKEL (reference sequence). Between the trimmed V and J ends, which lost 6 bases and 0 bases, there was a span of 9 bases. In nucleotides, the CDR3 is TGTGCCAGCAGGCGACAGGTCTCTGGAAACACCATATATTTT. It is translated as CASRRQVSGNTIYF.

A few counts support this clone. The chain combines TRBV20-1 with TRBJ1-1; D might be TRBD1 (6 bases). Germline V gene data show CDR1 as DFQATT and CDR2 as SNEGSKA (reference sequence). This CDR3 region has 11 residues. Trimming removed 0 bases at V and 7 bases at J, with 6 bases between. CDR3 protein: CSAREQGEAFF. As DNA, the CDR3 is TGCAGTGCTAGAGAACAGGGTGAAGCTTTCTTT.

V is TRBV2 and J is TRBJ2-1; the D is unclear. V lost 3 bases to trimming and J lost 8 bases, with 11 bases between them. Germline V CDR1 and CDR2: SNHLY, FYNNEI. The CDR3 totals 13 residues. CDR3 coding DNA: TGTGCCAGCAGTGACGTTGGGCTCCATGAGCAGTTCTTC. It translates to CASSDVGLHEQFF.

The rearrangement links TRBV7-9 to TRBJ1-1, with D unclear. From germline, CDR1 is SEHNR and CDR2 FQNEAQ (reference sequence). This CDR3 spans 12 amino acids. The CDR3 sequence is CESKLVNTEAFF. The DNA of the CDR3 is TGTGAATCAAAGTTAGTTAACACTGAAGCTTTCTTT.

This rearrangement joins TRBV4-1 to TRBJ1-5, with 10 bases that match TRBD1. CDR3 length: 15 residues. Per the germline V gene, CDR1 is MGHRA and CDR2 is YSYEKL. With 5 bases clipped from V and 5 bases from J, the junction kept 6 bases outside the gene matches. DNA for the CDR3: TGCGCCAGCAGCTTGACGGGACAGGGGCATCAGCCCCAGCATTTT. Protein product: CASSLTGQGHQPQHF.

The chain links TRBV6-4 to TRBJ1-6; unclear D gene. The V and J ends lost 3 bases and 10 bases respectively, with 10 bases between them. Germline assignment: CDR1 MRHNA and CDR2 SNTAGT. This CDR3 has 13 residues. The CDR3 nucleotides read TGTGCCAGCAGTGAGAACGCTAGATCACCCCTCCACTTT. Protein sequence: CASSENARSPLHF.

V is TRBV2 and J is TRBJ2-7; TRBD1 might be the D (5 bases). Trimming took 7 bases from V and 0 from J, leaving 13 bases between them. Germline V gene sequence: CDR1 SNHLY, CDR2 FYNNEI. The CDR3 runs 14 residues. The CDR3 sequence: CASKDSAFSYEQYF. DNA for the CDR3: TGTGCCAGCAAAGACAGCGCCTTCTCCTACGAGCAGTACTTC.

This clone came up a few times. The junction differs from germline at one of its ends, possibly a read error. J is TRBJ2-2 and V is TRBV7-9, with D unresolved. CDR3 length: 17 amino acids. Germline lookup yields CDR1 SEHNR and CDR2 FQNEAQ (reference sequence). CDR3 DNA: TGTGCCAGCAGCTTACTCCCCCGAGGAAACAACATCGGGGAGCTGTTTTTT. Residues: CASSLLPRGNNIGELFF. Complete variable domain (other parts from reference TRBV7-9 and TRBJ2-2): DTGVSQNPRHKITKRGQNVTFRCDPISEHNRLYWYRQTLGQGPEFLTYFQNEAQLEKSRLLSDRFSAERPKGSFSTLEIQRTEQGDSAMYLCASSLLPRGNNIGELFFGEGSRLTVL.

The CDR3 sequence: CASKKLAYEQFF. CDR3 nucleotides: TGTGCCAGCAAAAAACTAGCGTATGAGCAGTTCTTC. The rearrangement joins TRBV5-6 to TRBJ2-1, with 7 bases identical to TRBD2. This CDR3 comprises 12 residues. V dropped 6 bases and J dropped 8; count of bases not matched to a gene: 5. CDR1 is SGHDT and CDR2 is YYEEEE in the germline V gene.